The subject of this entry is one TCR beta chain. The record originates from a study of blood T cell repertoires in COVID-19. Study-level background: From the United States, Italy and Spain came samples of acute and convalescent COVID-19.

In Cohort 3, a recovered donor had either two negative PCRs, clearance, or symptom resolution. Only in-frame clones appear in the TCRdb table, and some are missing; sequencing was by immunoSEQ multiplex PCR. The sample holds hundreds of thousands of clones, roughly 85% seen once. V was cut by 4 bases and J by 0 bases, with 12 bases left in between. Germline V lookup: CDR1 GTSNPN, CDR2 SVGIG (reference sequence). The CDR3 has 14 residues. This chain links TRBV30 with TRBJ1-1; no firm D call. Sequenced material: PBMCs or T cells enriched from blood (not recorded which). The clonotype originates from a woman aged 45-65 years who had recovered from COVID-19. The CDR3 region has the DNA TGTGCCTGGACTGGTACAGTTCTGAACACTGAAGCTTTCTTT. Amino acid sequence: CAWTGTVLNTEAFF.